One and the same sample provided the 17 T cell receptor beta chains below, sequenced in a study of shared clonotypes between healthy human individuals. Assay used: immunoSEQ multiplex PCR; TCRdb lists only in-frame clones, some missing. The sample contains about 2.2 million clones, about 93% of which appear only once. Naive CD8 cells lacked CD45RO and underwent positive selection for CCR7, leaving out terminally differentiated effector memory CD45RA+ cells. Sequencing used naive CD8+ T cells from PBMCs. The receptors were gathered from a man aged 18 to 29 in good health. Some clones in this sample may be carry-over from other donors' samples.

The rearrangement links TRBV10-3 to TRBJ1-2, with 7 bases matching TRBD1. The CDR3 extends over 15 amino acids. Trimming cost V 3 bases and J 2 bases; bases outside gene matches: 6. Germline CDR1 ENHRY, CDR2 SYGVKD. CDR3: CAISDWQGVNYGYTF. The CDR3 bases are TGTGCCATCAGTGATTGGCAGGGGGTAAACTATGGCTACACCTTC.

The genes are TRBV9 and TRBJ2-3, with a weak D call TRBD1 (5 bases). The CDR3 is made up of 13 amino acids. V lost 6 bases and J lost 0, with 8 bases in between. Germline lookup yields CDR1 SGDLS and CDR2 YYNGEE. The CDR3, as DNA: TGTGCCAGCACTGGGGCTAGCACAGATACGCAGTATTTT. This encodes CASTGASTDTQYF.

V and J are TRBV28 and TRBJ1-5, with D uncertain. V lost 2 bases and J 0 bases, leaving 11 bases between the germline ends. This CDR3 is 16 amino acids long. From germline, CDR1 is MDHEN and CDR2 SYDVKM. CDR3 in amino acids: CASSLEFSNSNQPQHF. The CDR3 DNA sequence: TGTGCCAGCAGTTTAGAGTTCTCCAATAGCAATCAGCCCCAGCATTTT.

This clone was recorded a few times. This same CDR3 is encoded by further DNA sequences in the sample. The chain combines TRBV4-1 with TRBJ1-1, with D unresolved. Germline assignment: CDR1 MGHRA and CDR2 YSYEKL. This CDR3 comprises 13 residues. V lost 1 base, J lost 1 base, and 4 bases lay in between. This chain's CDR3 is CASSQVGNTEAFF. DNA for the CDR3: TGCGCCAGCAGCCAAGTTGGGAACACTGAAGCTTTCTTT.

This clone was detected only once. V gene TRBV27 combines with J gene TRBJ2-7; D uncertain. Per the germline V gene, CDR1 is MNHEY and CDR2 is SMNVEV (reference sequence). The CDR3 covers 13 residues. V lost 0 bases, J lost 7 bases, and 10 bases lay in between. The CDR3 nucleotides are TGTGCCAGCAGTTTATCGAGGATTGGGGAGCAGTACTTC. The encoded protein is CASSLSRIGEQYF.

V gene TRBV28 combines with J gene TRBJ2-1, with 12 bases matching TRBD1. The CDR3 is made up of 14 amino acids. V shed 8 bases, J shed 7 bases, and the junction held 6 bases outside the gene matches. Germline V gene sequence: CDR1 MDHEN, CDR2 SYDVKM. The CDR3 region has the DNA TGTGCCAGCGGGACAGGGGGCGCGCGGAATGAGCAGTTCTTC. Translation gives CASGTGGARNEQFF.

The V and J genes are TRBV29-1 and TRBJ2-1; 7 nucleotides agree with TRBD2. The trim removed 4 bases at V and 2 bases at J, leaving 5 bases unmatched. The CDR3 is 14 residues long. The germline V gene encodes CDR1 SQVTM and CDR2 ANQGSEA. The CDR3 DNA is TGCAGCGTTGCGTCGGGGGGTCCCTACAATGAGCAGTTCTTC. Translated: CSVASGGPYNEQFF.

This clone came up a few times. This chain joins TRBV11-2 and TRBJ2-1, with D unclear. Trimming took 4 bases from V and 4 from J, leaving 5 bases between them. The CDR3 contains 12 residues. Germline values: CDR1 SGHAT, CDR2 FQNNGV. The CDR3 here is CASSYGYNEQFF. The CDR3 nucleotides are TGTGCCAGCAGCTACGGATACAATGAGCAGTTCTTC.

The V call is TRBV9, the J call TRBJ2-7; D remains unclear. Germline V gives CDR1 SGDLS, CDR2 YYNGEE. The CDR3 extends over 15 amino acids. V dropped 4 bases and J dropped 5 bases, with 19 bases sitting between them. The CDR3 nucleotides read TGTGCCAGCAGCCCTGGACCCAGCTTTCTCGACGAGCAGTACTTC. Amino acid sequence: CASSPGPSFLDEQYF.

The chain links TRBV7-2 to TRBJ2-2; TRBD1 is a possible D gene (6 bases). From germline, CDR1 is SGHTA and CDR2 FQGNSA. The CDR3 contains 16 residues. The germline V and J ends were trimmed by 4 bases and 6 bases, with 18 bases remaining between them. The CDR3 sequence: CASSSDSRGFSGELFF. CDR3 in DNA: TGTGCCAGCAGCTCGGACTCCAGGGGTTTCTCCGGGGAGCTGTTTTTT. Filled out from reference TRBV7-2 and TRBJ2-2, the complete variable domain reads GAGVSQSPSNKVTEKGKDVELRCDPISGHTALYWYRQSLGQGLEFLIYFQGNSAPDKSGLPSDRFSAERTGGSVSTLTIQRTQQEDSAVYLCASSSDSRGFSGELFFGEGSRLTVL.

The chain joins TRBV5-5 to TRBJ2-7, with a possible D match to TRBD1 (6 bases). Trimming left V 4 bases short and J 5 bases short, with 16 bases between. The CDR3 consists of 14 residues. Germline CDR1 is SGHKS and CDR2 is YYEKEE (reference sequence). The CDR3 here is CASSPGHVKDEQYF. The CDR3, as DNA: TGTGCCAGCAGCCCGGGACACGTTAAGGACGAGCAGTACTTC.

This chain connects TRBV27 to TRBJ2-7; 7 nucleotides align to TRBD1. This CDR3 region has 13 residues. Trimming at V came to 6 bases and at J to 7 bases, leaving 9 bases not matched to a gene. Germline values: CDR1 MNHEY, CDR2 SMNVEV (reference sequence). CDR3 nucleotide sequence: TGTGCCAGCAGCCGACAGGGTATCATAGAGCAGTACTTC. Its protein is CASSRQGIIEQYF.

V and J are TRBV6-1 and TRBJ1-5; 9 bases map to TRBD1. The CDR3 covers 14 residues. The trim removed 8 bases at V and 2 bases at J, leaving 4 bases unmatched. The germline gives CDR1 MNHNS, CDR2 SASEGT. The CDR3 nucleotides are TGTGCCAGCGGACAGGGGTATGGCAATCAGCCCCAGCATTTT. Its protein product is CASGQGYGNQPQHF.

In its sample, this clone was seen a few times. The chain has TRBV7-6 and TRBJ1-1; 9 bases match TRBD1. Germline V lookup: CDR1 SGHVS, CDR2 FNYEAQ. J was trimmed by 8 bases and V by 5 bases; bases with no gene match: 15. The CDR3 spans 16 residues. CDR3 loop: CASSPGTGQLLSEAFF. The DNA for the CDR3 is TGTGCCAGCAGCCCGGGGACAGGGCAGCTTTTGAGCGAAGCTTTCTTT.

This clone was detected only once. V gene TRBV10-1 combines with J gene TRBJ2-3; 8 positions agree with TRBD1. This CDR3 spans 14 amino acids. V lost 2 bases, J lost 4 bases, and 2 bases stayed unmatched. Germline V gene data show CDR1 as WNHNN and CDR2 as SYGVQD (reference sequence). CDR3 nucleotide sequence: TGCGCCAGCAGTGAGGGACAGGGTGCAGATACGCAGTATTTT. It is translated as CASSEGQGADTQYF.

V usage is TRBV28 and J usage is TRBJ2-2; possibly TRBD2 for D (5 bases). Germline V lookup: CDR1 MDHEN, CDR2 SYDVKM. The CDR3 is 16 amino acids. V shed 3 bases and J shed 8 bases, with 19 bases lying between them. In DNA, the CDR3 is TGTGCCAGCAGTTTGGTGCTCCGACCGGGATTAGGGGAGCTGTTTTTT. The encoded protein is CASSLVLRPGLGELFF.

The V call is TRBV7-8, the J call TRBJ2-7; 8 bases line up with TRBD1. The germline V gene has CDR1 SGHVS and CDR2 FQNEAQ. Unmatched junction bases numbered 8, after V lost 5 bases and J lost 5 bases. CDR3 length: 14 amino acids. The chain's CDR3 is CASSPDRGLNEQYF. DNA for the CDR3: TGTGCCAGCAGCCCCGACAGGGGACTTAACGAGCAGTACTTC. Variable domain in full (rest from reference TRBV7-8 and TRBJ2-7): GAGVSQSPRYKVAKRGQDVALRCDPISGHVSLFWYQQALGQGPEFLTYFQNEAQLDKSGLPSDRFFAERPEGSVSTLKIQRTQQEDSAVYLCASSPDRGLNEQYFGPGTRLTVT.